Listed here are 5 T cell receptor beta chains from one sample, sequenced in a study of early T cells in non-severe SARS-CoV-2 infection (dated by TCRdb to the early 2020s). The library was made by 5' RACE. The reads were generated on a NextSeq 500. Clones were called with MiXCR by TCRdb after fastp trimmed the public reads at Q25, and only in-frame beta chains were retained. Each CDR3 protein gets just one entry, which takes the most common genes and DNA from the rows behind it. The sample table shows tens of thousands of distinct CDR3 sequences, and under 5.5% are seen once. Approximately 5% of the sample is in the top ten clones. This material consisted of whole blood, taken at baseline. All receptors come from an adult who was a healthcare worker with PCR-confirmed SARS-CoV-2 infection or an uninfected control (not recorded which).

There are many counts of this clonotype. The gene calls are TRBV6-6 and TRBJ2-3; 9 bases are a match to TRBD1. This CDR3 comprises 14 residues. V shed 7 bases, J shed 2 bases, and the junction held 4 bases outside the gene matches. Germline CDR1 MNHNY, CDR2 SVGAGI (reference sequence). CDR3 in amino acids: CASNGQGNTDTQYF. CDR3 DNA: TGTGCCAGCAACGGACAGGGGAACACAGATACGCAGTATTTT.

This clonotype was counted at least ten times. The V and J genes are TRBV15 and TRBJ2-1; D gene uncertain. V was pared by 0 bases and J by 5 bases, with 11 bases between. CDR1 and CDR2 (germline): LNHNV, YYDKDF (reference sequence). The CDR3 is made up of 15 amino acids. CDR3 bases: TGTGCCACCAGCAGAGATAGGAGTCCTAACAATGAGCAGTTCTTC. Protein product: CATSRDRSPNNEQFF.

The table lists this clonotype with many counts. The gene calls are TRBV19 and TRBJ1-5, with D unresolved. Trimming pared 5 bases from V and 4 bases from J, leaving 9 bases between. Per the germline V gene, CDR1 is LNHDA and CDR2 is SQIVND (reference sequence). The CDR3 loop spans 13 amino acids. CDR3 in amino acids: CASSVSRNQPQHF. The DNA of the CDR3 is TGTGCCAGTAGTGTCAGTCGAAATCAGCCCCAGCATTTT.

The sample holds many counts of this clonotype. The V gene is TRBV10-2, the J gene TRBJ1-4; the D is unclear. Deletions cut 8 bases from V and 7 bases from J, with 11 bases between. Germline V gene lookup returns CDR1 WSHSY and CDR2 SAAADI. The length of the CDR3 is 12 residues. The CDR3 loop is CASGSGSEKLFF. DNA of the CDR3: TGCGCCAGCGGTAGTGGATCTGAAAAACTGTTTTTT.

The chain joins TRBV20-1 to TRBJ2-7, with a tentative D call TRBD1 (6 bases). The CDR3 length is 14 residues. Germline assignment: CDR1 DFQATT and CDR2 SNEGSKA (reference sequence). CDR3 residues: CSAAGAGEFYEQYF. The CDR3 bases are TGCAGCGCCGCAGGCGCAGGGGAATTTTACGAGCAGTACTTC.